This TCR beta chain was recorded in a study of early T cells in non-severe SARS-CoV-2 infection. Study overall: Sequencing used unsorted whole-blood bulk RNA, so chains lack pairing. Findings and caveats of the study: Missing private and CD4 specificities, VDJdb matching favored anti-spike CD8 responses.

In the library, individual cDNA molecules carried attached unique molecular identifiers. TCRdb ran MiXCR on the 5' RACE reads and lists one entry per CDR3 protein. Of 65,000 to 85,000 distinct CDR3 sequences in the sample, roughly 13% are singletons; the top ten hold approximately 1.1%. The germline V gene encodes CDR1 SEHNR and CDR2 FQNEAQ (reference sequence). Germline trimming cut 6 bases from V and 0 bases from J; bases unmatched to any gene: 12. This CDR3 region has 18 residues. This clonotype was observed a handful of times. What it binds is not known. The sequencing input was whole blood. The chain has TRBV7-9 and TRBJ2-5, with 11 bases aligning to TRBD2. The clonotype originates from an adult who was a healthcare worker with PCR-confirmed SARS-CoV-2 infection or an uninfected control (not recorded which). The CDR3 protein is CASRDLRGLAEYQETQYF. The CDR3 nucleotides are TGTGCCAGCAGAGACCTTAGGGGACTAGCGGAGTACCAAGAGACCCAGTACTTC.